Only a few counts were recorded for the clone carrying this TCR beta chain. The target antigen is unknown. The data were obtained in a study of T cells after yellow fever vaccination. Study summary: The SMART-Seq v4 Ultra Low Input method served to prepare the low-cell-number fractions. Study-level results: Reappearance after the booster was seen for most primary-vaccination clones, at about 95% CD4 and 85% to 90% CD8.

The germline gives CDR1 SGHDT, CDR2 YYEEEE. There are 13 residues in the CDR3. V was clipped by 4 bases and J by 7 bases; unmatched bases: 5. TCRdb re-analysed the 5' RACE reads in MiXCR, keeping a single row per CDR3 protein. The data contain some 350,000 distinct CDR3 sequences, 6.2% of them seen just once; the ten biggest clones take up 15%. The sequencing here drew on PBMCs, taken 5 days after the yellow fever booster vaccination. The J gene is TRBJ2-5, the V gene TRBV5-6; TRBD1 agrees at 9 bases. The origin of this receptor is a man aged 25 to 40 who received the YFV17D yellow fever vaccine. CDR3 in amino acids: CASSRTGALTQYF. In nucleotides, the CDR3 is TGTGCCAGCAGCCGGACAGGGGCCCTGACCCAGTACTTC.